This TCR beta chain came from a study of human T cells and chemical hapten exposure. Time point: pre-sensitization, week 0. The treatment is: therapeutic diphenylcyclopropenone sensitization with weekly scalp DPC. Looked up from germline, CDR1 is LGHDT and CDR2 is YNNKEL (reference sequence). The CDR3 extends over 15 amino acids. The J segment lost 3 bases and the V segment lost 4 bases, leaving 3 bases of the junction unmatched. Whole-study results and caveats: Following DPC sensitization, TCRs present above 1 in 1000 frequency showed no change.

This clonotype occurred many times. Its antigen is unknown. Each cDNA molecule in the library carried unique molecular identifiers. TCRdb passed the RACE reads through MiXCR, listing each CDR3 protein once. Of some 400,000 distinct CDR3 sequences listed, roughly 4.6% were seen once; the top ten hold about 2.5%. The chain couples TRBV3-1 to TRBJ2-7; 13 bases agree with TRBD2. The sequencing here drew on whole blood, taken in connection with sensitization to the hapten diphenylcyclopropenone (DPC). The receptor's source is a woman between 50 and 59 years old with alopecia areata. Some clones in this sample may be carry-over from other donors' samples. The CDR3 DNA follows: TGTGCCAGCAGCCCACTAGCGGGAGGGAGCTACGAGCAGTACTTC. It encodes CASSPLAGGSYEQYF.